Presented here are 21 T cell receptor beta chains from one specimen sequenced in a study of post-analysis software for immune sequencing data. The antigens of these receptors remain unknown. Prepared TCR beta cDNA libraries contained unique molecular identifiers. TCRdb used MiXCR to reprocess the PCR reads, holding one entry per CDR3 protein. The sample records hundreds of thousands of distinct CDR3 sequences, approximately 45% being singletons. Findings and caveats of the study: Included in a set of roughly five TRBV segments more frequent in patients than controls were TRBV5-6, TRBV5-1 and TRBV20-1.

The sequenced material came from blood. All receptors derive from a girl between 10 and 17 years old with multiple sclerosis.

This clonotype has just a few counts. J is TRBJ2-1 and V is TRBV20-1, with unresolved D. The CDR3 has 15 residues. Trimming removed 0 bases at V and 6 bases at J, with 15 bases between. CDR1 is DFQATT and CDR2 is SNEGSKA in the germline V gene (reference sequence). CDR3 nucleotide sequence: TGCAGTGCTAGAGATCCACGGCTAGGAGCCAATGAGCAGTTCTTC. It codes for CSARDPRLGANEQFF.

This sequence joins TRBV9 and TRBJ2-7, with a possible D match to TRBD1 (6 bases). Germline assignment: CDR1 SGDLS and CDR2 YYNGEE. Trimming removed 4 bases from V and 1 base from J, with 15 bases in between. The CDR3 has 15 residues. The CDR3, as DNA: TGTGCCAGCAGCTCCGACAGGACCGTATCCTACGAGCAGTACTTC. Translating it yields CASSSDRTVSYEQYF.

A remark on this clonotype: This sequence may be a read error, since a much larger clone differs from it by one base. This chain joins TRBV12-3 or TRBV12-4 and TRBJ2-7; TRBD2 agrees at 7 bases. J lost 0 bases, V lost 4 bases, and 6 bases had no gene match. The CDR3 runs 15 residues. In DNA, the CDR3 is TGTGCCAGCAGTTCCGGGGACTACTACTCCTACGAGCAGTACTTC. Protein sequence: CASSSGDYYSYEQYF.

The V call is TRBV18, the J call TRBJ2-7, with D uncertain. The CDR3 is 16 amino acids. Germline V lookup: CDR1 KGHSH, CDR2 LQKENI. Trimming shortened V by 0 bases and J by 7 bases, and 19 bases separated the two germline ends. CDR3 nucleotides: TGTGCCAGCTCACCACCGTTAGGTCGGGTGATCAATGAGCAGTACTTC. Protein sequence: CASSPPLGRVINEQYF. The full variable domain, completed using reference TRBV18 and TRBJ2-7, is NAGVMQNPRHLVRRRGQEARLRCSPMKGHSHVYWYRQLPEEGLKFMVYLQKENIIDESGMPKERFSAEFPKEGPSILRIQQVVRGDSAAYFCASSPPLGRVINEQYFGPGTRLTVT.

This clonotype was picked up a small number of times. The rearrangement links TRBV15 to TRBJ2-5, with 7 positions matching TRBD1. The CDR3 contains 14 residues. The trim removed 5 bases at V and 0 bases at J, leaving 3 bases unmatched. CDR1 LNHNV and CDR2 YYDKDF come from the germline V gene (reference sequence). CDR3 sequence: CATSGGQYQETQYF. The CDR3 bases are TGTGCCACCAGCGGGGGACAGTACCAAGAGACCCAGTACTTC. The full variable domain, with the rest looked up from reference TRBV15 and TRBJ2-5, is DAMVIQNPRYQVTQFGKPVTLSCSQTLNHNVMYWYQQKSSQAPKLLFHYYDKDFNNEADTPDNFQSRRPNTSFCFLDIRSPGLGDTAMYLCATSGGQYQETQYFGPGTRLLVL.

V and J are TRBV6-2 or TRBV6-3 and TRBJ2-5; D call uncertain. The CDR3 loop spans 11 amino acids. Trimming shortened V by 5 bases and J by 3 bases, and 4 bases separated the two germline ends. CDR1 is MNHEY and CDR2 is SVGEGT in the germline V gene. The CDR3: CASSAEETQYF. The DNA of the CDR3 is TGTGCCAGCAGTGCCGAAGAGACCCAGTACTTC.

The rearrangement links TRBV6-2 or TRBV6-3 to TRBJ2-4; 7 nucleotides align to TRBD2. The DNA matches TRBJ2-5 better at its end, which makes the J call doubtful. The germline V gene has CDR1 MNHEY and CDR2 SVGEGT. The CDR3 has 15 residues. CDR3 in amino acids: CASSGNRDYRETQYF. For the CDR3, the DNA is TGTGCCAGCAGCGGAAACCGGGACTACCGAGAGACCCAGTACTTC.

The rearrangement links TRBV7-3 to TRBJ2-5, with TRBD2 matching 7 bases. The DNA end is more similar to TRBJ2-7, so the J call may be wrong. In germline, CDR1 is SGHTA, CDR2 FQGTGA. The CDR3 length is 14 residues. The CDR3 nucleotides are TGTGCCAGCAGCGAGACTAGCTTCGGCCACGAGCAGTACTTC. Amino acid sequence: CASSETSFGHEQYF.

CDR3 in DNA: TGTGCCAGCAGCTTCGGGGATCCTGGGACCTACGAGCAGTACTTC. This gives the protein CASSFGDPGTYEQYF. The genes are TRBV13 and TRBJ2-4; TRBD2 is a possible D gene (5 bases). The closer fit of TRBJ2-7 to the DNA end suggests the J call may be wrong. The CDR3 runs 15 residues. Germline CDR1 and CDR2: PRHDT and FYEKMQ (reference sequence).

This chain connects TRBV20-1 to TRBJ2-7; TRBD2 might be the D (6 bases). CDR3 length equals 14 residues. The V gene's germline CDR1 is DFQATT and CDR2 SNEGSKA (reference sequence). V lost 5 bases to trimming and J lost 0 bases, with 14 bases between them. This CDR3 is CSAGPSGLSYEQYF. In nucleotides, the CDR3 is TGCAGTGCTGGCCCGAGCGGGCTCTCCTACGAGCAGTACTTC.

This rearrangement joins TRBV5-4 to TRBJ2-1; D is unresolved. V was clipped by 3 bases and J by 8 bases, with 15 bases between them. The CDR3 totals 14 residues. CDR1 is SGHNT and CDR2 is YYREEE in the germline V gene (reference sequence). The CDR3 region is CASSSLEPLDEQFF. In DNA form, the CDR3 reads TGTGCCAGCAGCTCCTTGGAGCCCCTCGATGAGCAGTTCTTC.

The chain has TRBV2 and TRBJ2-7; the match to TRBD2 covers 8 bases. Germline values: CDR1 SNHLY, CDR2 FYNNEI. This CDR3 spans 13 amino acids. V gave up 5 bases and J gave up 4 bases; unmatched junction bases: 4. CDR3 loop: CASSTGTRYEQYF. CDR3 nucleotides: TGTGCCAGCAGTACCGGGACTAGGTACGAGCAGTACTTC. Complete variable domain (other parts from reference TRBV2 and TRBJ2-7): EPEVTQTPSHQVTQMGQEVILRCVPISNHLYFYWYRQILGQKVEFLVSFYNNEISEKSEIFDDQFSVERPDGSNFTLKIRSTKLEDSAMYFCASSTGTRYEQYFGPGTRLTVT.

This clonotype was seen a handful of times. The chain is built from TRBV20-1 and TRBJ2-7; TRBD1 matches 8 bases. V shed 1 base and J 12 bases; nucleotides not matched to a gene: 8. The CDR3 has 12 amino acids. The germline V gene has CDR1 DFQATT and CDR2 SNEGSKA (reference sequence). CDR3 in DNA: TGCAGTGCTAGAGGCGGACAGGGTCAACTGTACTTC. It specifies CSARGGQGQLYF.

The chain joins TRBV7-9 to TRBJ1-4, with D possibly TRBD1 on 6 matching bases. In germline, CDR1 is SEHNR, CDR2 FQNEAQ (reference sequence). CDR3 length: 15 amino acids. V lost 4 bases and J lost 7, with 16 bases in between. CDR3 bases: TGTGCCAGCAGCTCATTTGCAGGGGTTGCTGAAAAACTGTTTTTT. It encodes CASSSFAGVAEKLFF.

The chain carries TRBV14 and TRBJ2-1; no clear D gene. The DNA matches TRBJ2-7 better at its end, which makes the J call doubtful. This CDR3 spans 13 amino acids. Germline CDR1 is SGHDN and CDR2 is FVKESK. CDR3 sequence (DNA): TGTGCCAGCAGCCAATCAGATGGGTACGAGCAGTACTTC. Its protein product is CASSQSDGYEQYF.

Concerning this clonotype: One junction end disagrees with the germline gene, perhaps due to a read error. In DNA, the CDR3 is TGTGCCGGCAGCGTAGGAGGGCAGGGGATCTACAATGAGCAGTTCTTC. Translation gives CAGSVGGQGIYNEQFF. The chain couples TRBV9 to TRBJ2-1; D assignment may be TRBD1 or TRBD2 (6 bases each). CDR1 is SGDLS, CDR2 YYNGEE, per germline. The CDR3 consists of 16 residues.

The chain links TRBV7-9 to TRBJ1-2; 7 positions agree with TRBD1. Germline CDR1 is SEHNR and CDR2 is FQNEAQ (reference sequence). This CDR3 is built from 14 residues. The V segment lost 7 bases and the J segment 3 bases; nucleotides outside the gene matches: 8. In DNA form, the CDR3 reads TGTGCCAGCATCCCGACAGGGACCGACTATGGCTACACCTTC. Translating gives CASIPTGTDYGYTF.

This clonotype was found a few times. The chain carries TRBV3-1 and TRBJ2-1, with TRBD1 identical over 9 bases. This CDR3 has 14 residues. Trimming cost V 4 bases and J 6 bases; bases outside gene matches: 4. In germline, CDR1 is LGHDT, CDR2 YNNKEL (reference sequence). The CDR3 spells CASSPRDRVNEQFF. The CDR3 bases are TGTGCCAGCAGCCCCCGGGACAGGGTCAATGAGCAGTTCTTC.

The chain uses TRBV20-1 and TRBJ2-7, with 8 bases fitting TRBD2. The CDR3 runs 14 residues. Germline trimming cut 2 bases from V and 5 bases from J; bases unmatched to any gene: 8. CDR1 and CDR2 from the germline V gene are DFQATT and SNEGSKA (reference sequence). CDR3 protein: CSARLAAGAHEQYF. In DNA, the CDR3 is TGCAGTGCTAGATTGGCAGCGGGAGCACACGAGCAGTACTTC.

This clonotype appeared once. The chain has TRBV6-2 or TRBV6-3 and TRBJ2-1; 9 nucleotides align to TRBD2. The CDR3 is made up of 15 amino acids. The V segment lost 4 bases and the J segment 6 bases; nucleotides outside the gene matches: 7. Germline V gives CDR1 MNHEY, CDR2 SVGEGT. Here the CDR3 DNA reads TGTGCCAGCAGTTTTGGGCGGGAGGGTGGCAATGAGCAGTTCTTC. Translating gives CASSFGREGGNEQFF.

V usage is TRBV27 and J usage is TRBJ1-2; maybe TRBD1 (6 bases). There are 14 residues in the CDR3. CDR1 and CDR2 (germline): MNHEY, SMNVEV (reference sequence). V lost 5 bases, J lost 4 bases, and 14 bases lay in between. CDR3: CASSTRDKLYGYTF. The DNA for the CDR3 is TGTGCCAGCAGTACCCGGGACAAGCTCTATGGCTACACCTTC.